A single TCR beta chain is shown here with its context. This specimen comes from a study of blood T cell repertoires in COVID-19. Study at large: T cells, B-cell-depleted T cells, or PBMCs provided the cDNA or gDNA that served as material.

Enrollment of patients from Seattle took place during active infection, with longitudinal follow-up. Clones were read by immunoSEQ multiplex PCR, and TCRdb kept only the in-frame ones, dropping some. The sample lists about 170,000 clones, around 87% occurring once. CDR1 MNHEY and CDR2 SVGAGI come from the germline V gene. The CDR3 consists of 15 residues. Trimming took 0 bases from V and 2 from J; bases not matched to a gene: 2. The specimen was peripheral blood. The receptor's source is a woman older than 75 with COVID-19, enrolled during active disease. V usage is TRBV6-5 and J usage is TRBJ2-7, with TRBD2 identical over 9 bases. The CDR3 protein is CASSYSQRGAYEQYF. DNA for the CDR3: TGTGCCAGCAGTTACTCGCAGCGGGGGGCCTACGAGCAGTACTTC.